The entry that follows covers one TCR beta chain sequence. Just one base apart from a much larger clone, this may be a read error. These data belong to a study of tumor-infiltrating lymphocytes in primary liver carcinoma. A constant-region primer primed TCR beta cDNA synthesis from about 530 ng of total RNA. TCR beta libraries came from three nested multiplex PCR rounds using slightly modified ARM-PCR. Researchers ran the first two PCR rounds for 10 cycles each with TRBV1-TRBV30 forward primers and a C-beta reverse primer. TCRdb reanalysed the multiplex PCR reads using MiXCR and keeps one entry per CDR3 protein. Among about 97,000 distinct CDR3 sequences listed, approximately 70% were seen once. Extraction of RNA together with DNA used about 17-31 mg of unsorted bulk tissue. CDR3 size: 14 residues. Germline CDR1 and CDR2: LNHDA and SQIVND (reference sequence).

The sequence was obtained from a woman in her sixties or seventies with primary liver carcinoma and hepatitis B virus infection. J is TRBJ2-3 and V is TRBV19; D is perhaps TRBD1 or TRBD2 (5 bases each). The sample was liver tumor tissue from sampling region 2. This sample's subset: tumor region T2, inferior pole. CDR3 region: CASSDSGARDTQNF. The CDR3 DNA sequence: TGTGCCAGTAGTGATTCCGGGGCCCGGGATACGCAGAATTTT.